Shown below are 30 T cell receptor beta chains from a single sample sequenced in a study of human T cells and chemical hapten exposure. TCRdb processed the RACE reads anew with MiXCR; each CDR3 protein has one entry. The sample comprises more than 55,000 distinct CDR3 sequences, approximately 9.8% of which are singletons, and 3% to 3.5% rests with the top ten. Time point specified: patch test 1, 2 weeks after DPC sensitization. Treatment: therapeutic diphenylcyclopropenone sensitization with weekly scalp DPC. Material: whole blood, obtained in connection with sensitization to the hapten diphenylcyclopropenone (DPC). The source is a woman aged 40 to 50 with alopecia areata. Some clones in this sample may be carry-over from other donors' samples.

This clonotype has ten or more counts. The chain is built from TRBV5-4 and TRBJ2-7; D gene ambiguous. Germline CDR1 is SGHNT and CDR2 is YYREEE (reference sequence). With 0 bases removed from V and 3 bases from J, the gap between germline ends came to 7 bases. This CDR3 is built from 13 residues. The CDR3 protein is CASSLAGHYEQYF. DNA of the CDR3: TGTGCCAGCAGCTTGGCGGGCCACTACGAGCAGTACTTC.

This clonotype has at least ten counts. The chain is built from TRBV4-3 and TRBJ1-2; 12 bases align to TRBD1. The J segment lost 4 bases and the V segment lost 3 bases, leaving 3 bases of the junction unmatched. Germline values: CDR1 LGHNA, CDR2 YSLEER. The CDR3 is made up of 15 amino acids. In DNA form, the CDR3 reads TGCGCCAGCAGCCAGGGGACAGGGGGCGGCTATGGCTACACCTTC. Translating gives CASSQGTGGGYGYTF.

This clonotype came up many times. This rearrangement joins TRBV28 to TRBJ1-6; 8 bases fit TRBD1. With V trimmed by 6 bases and J by 8 bases, 3 bases remained unmatched. The germline gives CDR1 MDHEN, CDR2 SYDVKM. The CDR3 consists of 13 residues. The CDR3 sequence is CASRAQGDSPLHF. The CDR3 nucleotides are TGTGCCAGCAGGGCACAGGGGGATTCACCCCTCCACTTT.

This clonotype was observed a few times. The chain recombines TRBV7-2 with TRBJ1-6; D unresolved. Germline V lookup: CDR1 SGHTA, CDR2 FQGNSA. With 1 base removed from V and 9 bases from J, the gap between germline ends came to 16 bases. This CDR3 is built from 16 residues. Here the CDR3 DNA reads TGTGCCAGCAGCTTAGTCCCAGCGTCCCGGACTTCACCCCTCCACTTT. Translating it yields CASSLVPASRTSPLHF.

Note on this clonotype: A read error may explain this, as a much larger clone is one base away. Here the CDR3 omits its conserved ending phenylalanine or tryptophan, so a read error is the likely source. The rearrangement uses TRBV20-1 and TRBJ2-1; possibly TRBD1 for D (6 bases). CDR3 size: 14 residues. Trimming stripped 2 bases from V and 10 bases from J, with 18 bases between. Germline V CDR1 and CDR2: DFQATT, SNEGSKA (reference sequence). This CDR3 is CSARSRFRGTEQFY. In DNA, the CDR3 is TGCAGTGCTAGATCGAGGTTCAGGGGAACGGAGCAGTTCTAC.

The genes are TRBV25-1 and TRBJ2-7; D possibly corresponds to TRBD2 (6 bases). The germline V gene has CDR1 MGHDK and CDR2 SYGVNS. The CDR3 extends over 14 amino acids. V lost 2 bases to trimming and J lost 2 bases, with 10 bases between them. The CDR3 nucleotides are TGTGCCAGCAGTGAAGCCGGAGGGCCCTACGAGCAGTACTTC. It encodes CASSEAGGPYEQYF.

CDR3 in DNA: TGTGCCAGCAGCTTACAGGGGTTGGAGACCCAGTACTTC. This sequence encodes CASSLQGLETQYF. V is TRBV7-9 and J is TRBJ2-5; D is perhaps TRBD1 (6 bases). This CDR3 has 13 residues. Trimming removed 2 bases at V and 5 bases at J, with 9 bases between. Per the germline V gene, CDR1 is SEHNR and CDR2 is FQNEAQ (reference sequence).

The chain combines TRBV7-6 with TRBJ2-7; D may match TRBD1 or TRBD2 (5 bases each). Germline loops: CDR1 SGHVS, CDR2 FNYEAQ. The V end was cut by 4 bases, the J end by 3 bases, with 16 bases between. The CDR3 has 15 amino acids. CDR3 in amino acids: CASSWLRDGDYEQYF. The CDR3 region has the DNA TGTGCCAGCAGCTGGCTCCGGGACGGTGACTACGAGCAGTACTTC.

This clonotype was detected only a few times. J is TRBJ1-4 and V is TRBV29-1; D is unresolved. The CDR3 sequence is 13 residues long. Germline-derived CDR1 and CDR2 are SQVTM and ANQGSEA. V was trimmed by 7 bases and J by 7 bases, leaving 16 bases between them. The CDR3 sequence: CSGMPTRGEKLFF. The DNA for the CDR3 is TGCAGCGGGATGCCTACGAGAGGTGAAAAACTGTTTTTT.

This clonotype was counted many times. The chain recombines TRBV5-1 with TRBJ1-2; the D is unclear. Germline V gene sequence: CDR1 SGHRS, CDR2 YFSETQ. CDR3 length: 12 residues. CDR3 residues: CASGEGNYGYTF. The CDR3 DNA sequence: TGCGCTTCCGGGGAGGGTAACTATGGCTACACCTTC. Supplemented by reference TRBV5-1 and TRBJ1-2, the full variable domain reads KAGVTQTPRYLIKTRGQQVTLSCSPISGHRSVSWYQQTPGQGLQFLFEYFSETQRNKGNFPGRFSGRQFSNSRSEMNVSTLELGDSALYLCASGEGNYGYTFGSGTRLTVV.

This clonotype was found many times. The chain recombines TRBV28 with TRBJ2-4; 8 positions match TRBD1. V shed 3 bases and J 0 bases; nucleotides not matched to a gene: 7. CDR1 and CDR2 (germline): MDHEN, SYDVKM. The CDR3 sequence is 17 residues long. CDR3: CASSFLGTGLAKNIQYF. As DNA, the CDR3 is TGTGCCAGCAGTTTTCTGGGGACAGGCCTAGCCAAAAACATTCAGTACTTC. The variable domain in full, completed from reference TRBV28 and TRBJ2-4, reads DVKVTQSSRYLVKRTGEKVFLECVQDMDHENMFWYRQDPGLGLRLIYFSYDVKMKEKGDIPEGYSVSREKKERFSLILESASTNQTSMYLCASSFLGTGLAKNIQYFGAGTRLSVL.

This clonotype was seen at least ten times. The J gene is TRBJ2-1, the V gene TRBV4-1; TRBD2 is a possible D gene (7 bases). The CDR3 has 16 residues. The ends were cut back, 4 bases at V and 9 bases at J, with 22 bases in the middle. Germline CDR1 MGHRA, CDR2 YSYEKL. The CDR3 DNA is TGCGCCAGCAGCCCATACGGGCGGGGGACACCCGGTGAGCAGTTCTTC. This translates into CASSPYGRGTPGEQFF.

This clonotype occurred many times. This sequence joins TRBV27 and TRBJ2-3; 9 nucleotides align to TRBD2. Unmatched junction bases numbered 8, after V lost 4 bases and J lost 3 bases. Germline CDR1 MNHEY, CDR2 SMNVEV (reference sequence). The length of the CDR3 is 16 residues. As DNA, the CDR3 is TGTGCCAGCAGTTCGCGGGGGGGCCGTGCGACAGATACGCAGTATTTT. Amino acids: CASSSRGGRATDTQYF.

This clonotype showed up many times. The chain uses TRBV7-6 and TRBJ2-5; D tentatively fits TRBD1 or TRBD2 (6 bases each). The CDR3 has 15 amino acids. Between the trimmed V and J ends, which lost 4 bases and 5 bases, there was a span of 17 bases. Germline-derived CDR1 and CDR2 are SGHVS and FNYEAQ. The CDR3 here is CASSSVGGRSETQYF. The CDR3 nucleotides are TGTGCCAGCAGCTCCGTAGGGGGGAGAAGCGAGACCCAGTACTTC.

With respect to this clonotype: This may stem from a read error, because a much larger clone lies one nucleotide away. The chain employs TRBV7-2 and TRBJ2-1, with D hard to call. The CDR3 runs 15 residues. The germline V gene encodes CDR1 SGHTA and CDR2 FQGNSA. The chain's CDR3 is CASSLSLSSYNKQFF. The CDR3 DNA sequence: TGTGCCAGCAGCTTAAGCCTGAGCTCCTACAATAAGCAGTTCTTC.

This rearrangement joins TRBV7-2 to TRBJ1-5, with no clear D. Germline values: CDR1 SGHTA, CDR2 FQGNSA. There are 14 residues in the CDR3. V was trimmed by 5 bases and J by 3 bases, leaving 11 bases between them. CDR3 coding DNA: TGTGCCAGCAGCCTGCTGGGCATCAATCAGCCCCAGCATTTT. This gives the protein CASSLLGINQPQHF.

The chain recombines TRBV6-2 or TRBV6-3 with TRBJ1-6; no firm D call. Germline CDR1 MNHEY, CDR2 SVGEGT. V was pared by 6 bases and J by 1 base, with 4 bases between. The CDR3 covers 13 residues. CDR3 coding DNA: TGTGCCAGCAGAAGATCCTATAATTCACCCCTCCACTTT. This sequence encodes CASRRSYNSPLHF.

This clonotype turned up a few times. V and J are TRBV3-1 and TRBJ2-3, with D possibly TRBD2 on 6 matching bases. Germline loops: CDR1 LGHDT, CDR2 YNNKEL (reference sequence). This CDR3 has 15 amino acids. V was pared by 4 bases and J by 4 bases, with 15 bases between. CDR3 region: CASSPPGSRPDTQYF. The CDR3 DNA reads TGTGCCAGCAGCCCTCCCGGGAGCCGGCCAGATACGCAGTATTTT.

This clonotype occurred many times. The J gene is TRBJ1-6, the V gene TRBV20-1; D call uncertain. Germline V CDR1 and CDR2: DFQATT, SNEGSKA (reference sequence). V was pared by 6 bases and J by 6 bases, with 15 bases between. This CDR3 region has 14 residues. The CDR3 spells CSARIDLLNSPLHF. The CDR3 bases are TGCAGTGCCCGAATCGACCTTCTTAATTCACCCCTCCACTTT.

This clonotype showed up many times. The V gene is TRBV7-2, the J gene TRBJ1-4, with a possible D match to TRBD1 (5 bases). This CDR3 contains 15 residues. The V and J ends lost 1 base and 4 bases respectively, with 10 bases between them. The germline V gene has CDR1 SGHTA and CDR2 FQGNSA. CDR3 DNA: TGTGCCAGCAGCTTAGGGTGGGGGAGTAATGAAAAACTGTTTTTT. Translating gives CASSLGWGSNEKLFF. Drawing the rest from reference TRBV7-2 and TRBJ1-4, the complete variable domain is GAGVSQSPSNKVTEKGKDVELRCDPISGHTALYWYRQSLGQGLEFLIYFQGNSAPDKSGLPSDRFSAERTGGSVSTLTIQRTQQEDSAVYLCASSLGWGSNEKLFFGSGTQLSVL.

The chain joins TRBV5-4 to TRBJ1-5, with TRBD1 as a possible D gene (6 bases). The length of the CDR3 is 17 residues. Germline V CDR1 and CDR2: SGHNT, YYREEE (reference sequence). V gave up 3 bases and J gave up 4 bases, with 20 bases separating them. CDR3 DNA: TGTGCCAGCAGCTCTGGGGGGGGCGTGGCTCCGAATCAGCCCCAGCATTTT. Amino acids: CASSSGGGVAPNQPQHF.

This clonotype occurred many times. This chain links TRBV27 with TRBJ2-1; D could derive from TRBD1 or TRBD2 (5 bases each). The germline V and J ends were trimmed by 4 bases and 3 bases, with 19 bases remaining between them. This CDR3 is 17 amino acids long. Looked up from germline, CDR1 is MNHEY and CDR2 is SMNVEV (reference sequence). The CDR3 sequence: CASSSAPGPTFYNEQFF. Written as DNA, the CDR3 is TGTGCCAGCAGTTCAGCTCCGGGACCAACTTTCTACAATGAGCAGTTCTTC.

This clonotype has a handful of counts. The chain recombines TRBV4-3 with TRBJ2-2; D uncertain. The CDR3 spans 14 residues. Germline assignment: CDR1 LGHNA and CDR2 YSLEER. V was trimmed by 1 base and J by 7 bases, leaving 10 bases between them. Written as DNA, the CDR3 is TGCGCCAGCAGCCAAGGAAGGGTGGACGGGGAGCTGTTTTTT. Amino acid sequence: CASSQGRVDGELFF.

This clonotype was detected ten times or more. V is TRBV7-9 and J is TRBJ2-5; D possibly uses TRBD1 or TRBD2 (5 bases each). The CDR3 extends over 16 amino acids. V shed 5 bases and J shed 4 bases, with 20 bases lying between them. The V gene's germline CDR1 is SEHNR and CDR2 FQNEAQ (reference sequence). CDR3 sequence reads: CASSPVRGPRTETQYF. The CDR3 DNA is TGTGCCAGCAGCCCCGTCCGGGGACCGAGAACAGAGACCCAGTACTTC.

This clonotype was observed at least ten times. This chain joins TRBV6-5 and TRBJ2-7; D not resolved. With 5 bases removed from V and 2 bases from J, the gap between germline ends came to 16 bases. This CDR3 spans 15 amino acids. Germline-derived CDR1 and CDR2 are MNHEY and SVGAGI. The CDR3 nucleotides are TGTGCCAGCAGTCGGTCTCCCCCAGGCCCCTACGAGCAGTACTTC. Protein product: CASSRSPPGPYEQYF.

This clonotype was picked up many times. The chain recombines TRBV6-5 with TRBJ2-1; 9 positions match TRBD2. The CDR3 totals 15 residues. The trim removed 5 bases at V and 9 bases at J, leaving 11 bases unmatched. Germline values: CDR1 MNHEY, CDR2 SVGAGI. CDR3 sequence: CASSRPVSGGLEQFF. The CDR3 DNA follows: TGTGCCAGCAGTCGACCCGTTAGCGGGGGCCTTGAGCAGTTCTTC.

In its sample, this clonotype was seen a few times. CDR3 sequence reads: CASSQVFPSNTGELFF. The CDR3 bases are TGTGCCAGCAGCCAAGTCTTCCCTTCGAACACCGGGGAGCTGTTTTTT. The V call is TRBV3-2, the J call TRBJ2-2. TRBV3-2 is designated a pseudogene. CDR3 length equals 16 residues.

This clonotype was picked up a small number of times. This chain connects TRBV9 to TRBJ2-1, with 10 nucleotides matching TRBD2. The germline gives CDR1 SGDLS, CDR2 YYNGEE. Unmatched junction bases numbered 5, after V lost 3 bases and J lost 2 bases. CDR3 length: 16 amino acids. CDR3 in DNA: TGTGCCAGCAGCGCCGTGACTAGCGGGCCCTACAATGAGCAGTTCTTC. It encodes CASSAVTSGPYNEQFF.

The rearrangement uses TRBV11-2 and TRBJ2-7; 11 bases match TRBD2. The trim removed 2 bases at V and 5 bases at J, leaving 14 bases unmatched. CDR3 length: 18 residues. From germline, CDR1 is SGHAT and CDR2 FQNNGV. This CDR3 reads CASSLNPISGGAFDEQYF. The CDR3 coding sequence is TGTGCCAGCAGCTTAAACCCAATTAGCGGGGGGGCCTTCGACGAGCAGTACTTC.

Many counts were recorded for this clonotype. This chain uses TRBV9 with TRBJ1-2, with 8 bases identical to TRBD1. Per germline, CDR1 SGDLS and CDR2 YYNGEE. V shed 5 bases, J shed 6 bases, and the junction held 3 bases outside the gene matches. This CDR3 is 12 amino acids long. This CDR3 is CASRDRAHGYTF. Here the CDR3 DNA reads TGTGCCAGCAGGGACAGGGCCCATGGCTACACCTTC.